Below, 27 T cell receptor beta chains from the same sample are listed, as sequenced in a study of vaccination effects on CD4 cells after COVID-19. These receptors' targets are unknown. Sequencing was preceded by expansion of antigen-specific CD4+ T cells with viral peptide pools in the ViraFEST assay. Upon completion of roughly ten days in culture, CD4+ T cells were isolated. Method: immunoSEQ multiplex PCR; TCRdb's copy keeps in-frame clones and lacks some. In the table there are tens of thousands of clones, approximately 70% of which are singletons. Sequences were derived from CD4+ T cells from PBMCs cultured with HCoV-229E spike peptides, sampled before COVID-19 vaccination. Every receptor here comes from a human donor who received a COVID-19 vaccine.

The V and J genes are TRBV2 and TRBJ2-5; D is possibly TRBD2 (5 bases). CDR1 SNHLY and CDR2 FYNNEI come from the germline V gene. The CDR3 length is 14 residues. V lost 5 bases, J lost 4 bases, and 14 bases lay in between. The CDR3 DNA follows: TGTGCCAGCAGTTATTTACTAGATGGAGAGACCCAGTACTTC. Protein product: CASSYLLDGETQYF.

The CDR3 DNA is TGTGCCAGTAGTATAGTTCCAGGGGGAAACACCATATATTTT. This codes for CASSIVPGGNTIYF. This chain uses TRBV19 with TRBJ1-3, with D tentatively TRBD1 (5 bases). In germline, CDR1 is LNHDA, CDR2 SQIVND (reference sequence). The CDR3 loop spans 14 amino acids. V lost 1 base and J lost 4, with 8 bases in between.

This rearrangement joins TRBV7-6 to TRBJ1-2; 9 bases map to TRBD1. V was pared by 8 bases and J by 7 bases, with 14 bases of the junction left unmatched. The CDR3 has 15 residues. Germline CDR1 SGHVS, CDR2 FNYEAQ. The CDR3 coding sequence is TGTGCCAGCGGACTTAAGCCGGGACAGGGTTTTGGCTACACCTTC. This encodes CASGLKPGQGFGYTF.

This chain links TRBV7-2 with TRBJ2-5, with 15 positions matching TRBD2. Germline V gene data show CDR1 as SGHTA and CDR2 as FQGNSA. V was pared by 4 bases and J by 4 bases, with 4 bases of the junction left unmatched. The CDR3 contains 16 residues. This CDR3 reads CASSWTSGGAGETQYF. In DNA, the CDR3 is TGTGCCAGCAGCTGGACTAGCGGGGGGGCGGGAGAGACCCAGTACTTC.

The chain combines TRBV7-2 with TRBJ2-4; D perhaps matches TRBD2 (6 bases). Germline V gene data show CDR1 as SGHTA and CDR2 as FQGNSA. The CDR3 is made up of 14 amino acids. V was shortened by 4 bases and J by 1 base, with 8 bases between the two germline ends. CDR3 amino acids: CASSSREAKNIQYF. The CDR3, as DNA: TGTGCCAGCAGCTCCCGGGAGGCCAAAAACATTCAGTACTTC.

The gene calls are TRBV10-1 and TRBJ1-6, with a weak D call TRBD1 (6 bases). The CDR3 is 14 residues long. The germline V and J ends were trimmed by 3 bases and 7 bases, with 10 bases remaining between them. Germline assignment: CDR1 WNHNN and CDR2 SYGVQD (reference sequence). The CDR3 DNA follows: TGCGCCAGCAGTGAACGACAGGTGAATTCACCCCTCCACTTT. Protein product: CASSERQVNSPLHF.

This clone showed up just a few times. The J gene is TRBJ2-5, the V gene TRBV7-9; D is ambiguous. V was cut by 3 bases and J by 1 base, with 3 bases left in between. Germline lookup yields CDR1 SEHNR and CDR2 FQNEAQ (reference sequence). CDR3 size: 12 residues. The CDR3 DNA is TGTGCCAGCAGCTTCTCCCAAGAGACCCAGTACTTC. Protein sequence: CASSFSQETQYF. The whole variable domain, remainder taken from reference TRBV7-9 and TRBJ2-5, is DTGVSQNPRHKITKRGQNVTFRCDPISEHNRLYWYRQTLGQGPEFLTYFQNEAQLEKSRLLSDRFSAERPKGSFSTLEIQRTEQGDSAMYLCASSFSQETQYFGPGTRLLVL.

This clone was counted only a few times. This chain uses TRBV19 with TRBJ1-2; D is undetermined. This CDR3 is 15 amino acids long. The V end was cut by 6 bases, the J end by 4 bases, with 18 bases between. The germline V gene encodes CDR1 LNHDA and CDR2 SQIVND (reference sequence). The CDR3 protein is CASRVLSGLFYGYTF. DNA of the CDR3: TGTGCCAGTAGAGTCCTTTCAGGACTCTTCTATGGCTACACCTTC. The full variable domain, completed using reference TRBV19 and TRBJ1-2, is DGGITQSPKYLFRKEGQNVTLSCEQNLNHDAMYWYRQDPGQGLRLIYYSQIVNDFQKGDIAEGYSVSREKKESFPLTVTSAQKNPTAFYLCASRVLSGLFYGYTFGSGTRLTVV.

This clone qualifies as medium-sized. The rearrangement joins TRBV27 to TRBJ2-1, with D possibly being TRBD2 (6 bases). In germline, CDR1 is MNHEY, CDR2 SMNVEV (reference sequence). V was trimmed by 5 bases and J by 5 bases, leaving 10 bases between them. This CDR3 region has 13 residues. DNA for the CDR3: TGTGCCAGCAGTACCTCTAGCGACAATGAGCAGTTCTTC. Translated, it gives CASSTSSDNEQFF.

This clone was counted only a few times. V is TRBV21-1 and J is TRBJ1-1; the D call TRBD1 from the table was never checked on the DNA. TRBV21-1 is noted as a pseudogene. The CDR3 length is 13 residues. The CDR3 region is CASSRQDYTEAFF. The CDR3, as DNA: TGTGCCAGCAGCAGACAGGACTACACTGAAGCTTTCTTT.

The chain recombines TRBV12-5 with TRBJ2-7; TRBD2 aligns across 14 bases. CDR1 and CDR2 from the germline V gene are LGHNT and FRNRAP. J gave up 7 bases and V 6 bases, and 11 bases lay outside the gene matches. The CDR3 has 16 residues. The CDR3 region is CASGFAGTSGSNEQYF. Written as DNA, the CDR3 is TGTGCTAGTGGCTTCGCTGGGACTAGCGGGAGTAATGAGCAGTACTTC.

J is TRBJ2-1 and V is TRBV4-2; tentatively, D is TRBD2 (6 bases). Germline CDR1 is LGHNA and CDR2 is YNFKEQ. CDR3 length: 17 amino acids. V lost 0 bases, J lost 1 base, and 13 bases lay in between. The CDR3 coding sequence is TGTGCCAGCAGCCAAGAGGACCAGCGGGCGTCCTACAATGAGCAGTTCTTC. This codes for CASSQEDQRASYNEQFF.

This chain connects TRBV18 to TRBJ2-5; D not resolved. V lost 2 bases, J lost 4 bases, and 2 bases lay in between. This CDR3 is 11 amino acids long. Germline V gene lookup returns CDR1 KGHSH and CDR2 LQKENI. The CDR3 DNA reads TGTGCCAGCTCACCAGGAGAGACCCAGTACTTC. This sequence encodes CASSPGETQYF.

This clone was seen once. This chain links TRBV3-1 (or the pseudogene TRBV3-2) with TRBJ1-5; 7 bases align to TRBD1. The CDR3 contains 15 residues. Germline loops: CDR1 LGHDT, CDR2 YNNKEL (reference sequence). V lost 1 base and J lost 3; bases outside the gene matches: 3. The DNA of the CDR3 is TGTGCCAGCAGCCAAGGGACAGGTTCCAATCAGCCCCAGCATTTT. This codes for CASSQGTGSNQPQHF.

The genes are TRBV19 and TRBJ2-7; 8 nucleotides agree with TRBD1. Looked up from germline, CDR1 is LNHDA and CDR2 is SQIVND (reference sequence). The trim removed 3 bases at V and 0 bases at J, leaving 10 bases unmatched. The CDR3 is made up of 17 amino acids. The CDR3 sequence is CASSMGMRQGNSYEQYF. CDR3 coding DNA: TGTGCCAGTAGTATGGGGATGAGACAGGGGAACTCCTACGAGCAGTACTTC.

The chain has TRBV3-1 (or the pseudogene TRBV3-2) and TRBJ1-1, with D unresolved. In germline, CDR1 is LGHDT, CDR2 YNNKEL (reference sequence). V was cut by 1 base and J by 4 bases, with 7 bases left in between. The CDR3 spans 13 residues. DNA of the CDR3: TGTGCCAGCAGCCAAGGGGGTGGCACTGAAGCTTTCTTT. Translated, it gives CASSQGGGTEAFF.

The sample holds a few counts of this clone. Its ends do not fully match the called genes, so a read error is possible. This rearrangement joins TRBV2 to TRBJ1-5, with 9 bases that match TRBD1. This CDR3 contains 16 residues. The V gene's germline CDR1 is SNHLY and CDR2 FYNNEI. The chain's CDR3 is CASREGTGKSNQPQHF. CDR3 bases: TGTGCCAGCAGAGAAGGGACAGGGAAAAGCAATCAGCCCCAGCATTTT. The complete variable domain, with remaining parts taken from reference TRBV2 and TRBJ1-5, reads EPEVTQTPSHQVTQMGQEVILRCVPISNHLYFYWYRQILGQKVEFLVSFYNNEISEKSEIFDDQFSVERPDGSNFTLKIRSTKLEDSAMYFCASREGTGKSNQPQHFGDGTRLSIL.

The chain is built from TRBV5-6 and TRBJ1-1; 8 nucleotides match TRBD1. Per the germline V gene, CDR1 is SGHDT and CDR2 is YYEEEE. This CDR3 region has 14 residues. With V trimmed by 3 bases and J by 4 bases, 5 bases remained unmatched. CDR3 region: CASSSGTGGTEAFF. The CDR3 nucleotides read TGTGCCAGCAGCTCGGGGACAGGAGGCACTGAAGCTTTCTTT.

The J gene is TRBJ2-1, the V gene TRBV5-1; the match to TRBD1 covers 8 bases. CDR3 length: 17 residues. The V and J ends lost 4 bases and 4 bases, in that order; junction bases with no gene match: 13. Per germline, CDR1 SGHRS and CDR2 YFSETQ. The CDR3 is CASSLSGTGFQYNEQFF. The CDR3 region has the DNA TGCGCCAGCAGCCTATCCGGGACAGGATTCCAATACAATGAGCAGTTCTTC. The complete variable domain, with remaining parts taken from reference TRBV5-1 and TRBJ2-1, reads KAGVTQTPRYLIKTRGQQVTLSCSPISGHRSVSWYQQTPGQGLQFLFEYFSETQRNKGNFPGRFSGRQFSNSRSEMNVSTLELGDSALYLCASSLSGTGFQYNEQFFGPGTRLTVL.

The chain carries TRBV5-1 and TRBJ2-2; 7 positions match TRBD2. This CDR3 has 19 amino acids. CDR1 and CDR2 from the germline V gene are SGHRS and YFSETQ. The V gene end was trimmed by 1 base and the J gene end by 0 bases; junction bases not matched to a gene: 12. The CDR3 here is CASSLRSATSVPNTGELFF. DNA for the CDR3: TGCGCCAGCAGCTTGAGGTCAGCCACTAGCGTTCCGAACACCGGGGAGCTGTTTTTT.

The sample holds a few counts of this clone. J is TRBJ2-1 and V is TRBV1; the table's TRBD2 call for D was not verified on the DNA. TRBV1 is a pseudogene locus. CDR3 length: 15 amino acids. The CDR3 DNA is TGCACCAGCAGCCAAGATTCGGGGGACGACAATGAGCAGTTCTTC. It translates to CTSSQDSGDDNEQFF.

The chain joins TRBV6-5 to TRBJ2-1, with D perhaps matching TRBD1 (6 bases). Trimming left V 11 bases short and J 8 bases short, with 19 bases between. Germline-derived CDR1 and CDR2 are MNHEY and SVGAGI. This CDR3 spans 13 amino acids. The CDR3 DNA reads as TGTGCCGGACAAACAGGGATCGGAGATGAGCAGTTCTTC. Protein: CAGQTGIGDEQFF.

The chain links TRBV19 to TRBJ2-3; 8 positions match TRBD1. CDR1 LNHDA and CDR2 SQIVND come from the germline V gene (reference sequence). The CDR3 is 18 residues long. J was trimmed by 5 bases and V by 5 bases; bases with no gene match: 18. CDR3 protein: CASSHSAFRAGGKDTQYF. The DNA of the CDR3 is TGTGCCAGTAGTCACTCCGCGTTCCGGGCAGGGGGCAAAGATACGCAGTATTTT. The full variable domain, with the rest looked up from reference TRBV19 and TRBJ2-3, is DGGITQSPKYLFRKEGQNVTLSCEQNLNHDAMYWYRQDPGQGLRLIYYSQIVNDFQKGDIAEGYSVSREKKESFPLTVTSAQKNPTAFYLCASSHSAFRAGGKDTQYFGPGTRLTVL.

The count of this clone is one. The genes are TRBV9 and TRBJ2-1; maybe TRBD1 (5 bases). Germline-derived CDR1 and CDR2 are SGDLS and YYNGEE. The CDR3 consists of 14 residues. V lost 1 base and J 8 bases, leaving 13 bases between the germline ends. The CDR3 DNA reads TGTGCCAGCAGCGTAAGGGGTCCTCCCGATGAGCAGTTCTTC. It codes for CASSVRGPPDEQFF.

This rearrangement joins TRBV29-1 to TRBJ2-7, with 8 bases identical to TRBD2. V lost 5 bases, J lost 1 base, and 4 bases stayed unmatched. CDR1 and CDR2 from the germline V gene are SQVTM and ANQGSEA. The CDR3 is 13 residues long. CDR3 loop: CSVTSGSSYEQYF. The CDR3 coding sequence is TGCAGCGTTACAAGCGGGAGTTCCTACGAGCAGTACTTC.

The chain is built from TRBV7-9 and TRBJ2-1; 9 bases are a match to TRBD2. CDR3 size: 19 residues. The V gene end was trimmed by 1 base and the J gene end by 0 bases; junction bases not matched to a gene: 10. The germline V gene has CDR1 SEHNR and CDR2 FQNEAQ (reference sequence). DNA for the CDR3: TGTGCCAGCAGCTTAGGGCGAATGGTGCGGGGGGGCTCCTACAATGAGCAGTTCTTC. It codes for CASSLGRMVRGGSYNEQFF.

The V and J genes are TRBV12-5 and TRBJ1-1; no clear D gene. The CDR3 extends over 14 amino acids. V lost 5 bases, J lost 4 bases, and 14 bases lay in between. The germline CDR1 and CDR2 sequences are LGHNT and FRNRAP. CDR3 region: CASGPSYMGTEAFF. The CDR3 nucleotides read TGTGCTAGTGGTCCGTCATACATGGGCACTGAAGCTTTCTTT.